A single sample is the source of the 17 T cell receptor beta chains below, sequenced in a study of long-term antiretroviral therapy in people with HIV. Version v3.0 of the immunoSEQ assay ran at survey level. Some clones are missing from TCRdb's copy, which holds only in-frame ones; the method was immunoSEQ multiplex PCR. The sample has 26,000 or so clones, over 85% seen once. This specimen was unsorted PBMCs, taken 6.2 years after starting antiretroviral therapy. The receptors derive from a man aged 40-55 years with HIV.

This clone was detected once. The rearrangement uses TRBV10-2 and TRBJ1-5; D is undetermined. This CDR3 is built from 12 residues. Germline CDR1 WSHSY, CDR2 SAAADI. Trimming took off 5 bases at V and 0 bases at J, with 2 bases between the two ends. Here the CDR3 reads CASSNSNQPQHF. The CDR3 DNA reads TGCGCCAGCAGTAATAGCAATCAGCCCCAGCATTTT.

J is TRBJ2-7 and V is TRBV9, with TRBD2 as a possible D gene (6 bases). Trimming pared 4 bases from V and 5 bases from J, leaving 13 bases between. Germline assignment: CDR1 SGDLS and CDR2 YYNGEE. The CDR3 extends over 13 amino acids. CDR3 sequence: CASSPGLQNEQYF. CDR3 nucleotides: TGTGCCAGCAGCCCGGGACTGCAGAACGAGCAGTACTTC.

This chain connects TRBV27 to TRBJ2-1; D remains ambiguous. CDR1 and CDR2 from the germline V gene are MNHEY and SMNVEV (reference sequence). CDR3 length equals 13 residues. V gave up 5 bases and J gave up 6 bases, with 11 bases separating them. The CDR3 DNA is TGTGCCAGCAGTATCCAACAGTTCAATGAGCAGTTCTTC. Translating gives CASSIQQFNEQFF.

The CDR3 bases are TGTGCCAGCAGTTATGGGTTCGGAGTTCAAGAGACCCAGTACTTC. Encoded protein: CASSYGFGVQETQYF. This sequence joins TRBV6-5 and TRBJ2-5; D is uncertain. The CDR3 runs to 15 residues. V gave up 3 bases and J gave up 2 bases, with 13 bases separating them. CDR1 is MNHEY, CDR2 SVGAGI, per germline.

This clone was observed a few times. Here the CDR3 reads CASNGGTPSAYF. Written as DNA, the CDR3 is TGCGCCAGCAACGGAGGGACGCCCAGCGCGTACTTC. The chain has TRBV10-2 and TRBJ2-7, with D possibly TRBD2 on 6 matching bases. V gave up 7 bases and J gave up 12 bases, with 19 bases separating them. The CDR3 covers 12 residues. Germline-derived CDR1 and CDR2 are WSHSY and SAAADI.

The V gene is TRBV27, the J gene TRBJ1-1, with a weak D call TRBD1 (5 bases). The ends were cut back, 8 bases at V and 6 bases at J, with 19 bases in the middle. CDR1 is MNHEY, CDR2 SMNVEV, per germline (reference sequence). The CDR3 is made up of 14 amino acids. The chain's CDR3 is CASGVTGTSAEAFF. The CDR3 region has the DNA TGTGCCAGCGGCGTGACCGGGACCTCTGCTGAAGCTTTCTTT.

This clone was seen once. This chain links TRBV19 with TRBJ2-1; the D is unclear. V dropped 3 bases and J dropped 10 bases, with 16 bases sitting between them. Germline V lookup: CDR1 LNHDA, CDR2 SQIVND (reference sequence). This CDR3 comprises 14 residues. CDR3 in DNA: TGTGCCAGTAGTATGGGTAGGGTGCAGGAAGAGCAGTTCTTC. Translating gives CASSMGRVQEEQFF.

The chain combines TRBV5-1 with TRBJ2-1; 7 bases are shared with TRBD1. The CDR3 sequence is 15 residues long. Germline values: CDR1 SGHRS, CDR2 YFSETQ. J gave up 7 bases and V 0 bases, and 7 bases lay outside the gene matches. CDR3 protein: CASSLEGQNVNEQFF. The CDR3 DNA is TGCGCCAGCAGCTTGGAGGGACAGAATGTAAATGAGCAGTTCTTC.

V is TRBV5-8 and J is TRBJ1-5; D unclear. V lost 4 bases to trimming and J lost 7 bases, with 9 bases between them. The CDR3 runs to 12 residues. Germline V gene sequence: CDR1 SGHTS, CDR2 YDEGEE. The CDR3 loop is CASSPRRQPQHF. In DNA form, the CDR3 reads TGTGCCAGCAGCCCTAGGCGCCAGCCCCAGCATTTT.

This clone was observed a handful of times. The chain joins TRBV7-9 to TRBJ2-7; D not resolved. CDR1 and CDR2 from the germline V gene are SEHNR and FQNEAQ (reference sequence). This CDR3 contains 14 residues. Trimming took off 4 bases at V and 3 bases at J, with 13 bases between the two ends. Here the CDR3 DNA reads TGTGCCAGCAGCTCCTACGGGTCCGTCTACGAGCAGTACTTC. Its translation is CASSSYGSVYEQYF. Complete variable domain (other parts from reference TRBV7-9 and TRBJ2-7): DTGVSQNPRHKITKRGQNVTFRCDPISEHNRLYWYRQTLGQGPEFLTYFQNEAQLEKSRLLSDRFSAERPKGSFSTLEIQRTEQGDSAMYLCASSSYGSVYEQYFGPGTRLTVT.

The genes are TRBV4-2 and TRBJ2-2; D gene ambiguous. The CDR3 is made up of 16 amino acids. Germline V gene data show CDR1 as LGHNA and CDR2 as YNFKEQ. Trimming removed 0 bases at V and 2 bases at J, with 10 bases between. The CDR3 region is CASSQDRTLNTGELFF. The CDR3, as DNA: TGTGCCAGCAGCCAAGACCGGACGCTTAACACCGGGGAGCTGTTTTTT.

CDR3: CASSWGETYEQYF. The DNA for the CDR3 is TGTGCCAGCAGTTGGGGGGAAACCTACGAGCAGTACTTC. The chain links TRBV27 to TRBJ2-7; weak D call: TRBD2 (6 bases). This CDR3 has 13 residues. Trimming took 4 bases from V and 2 from J, leaving 9 bases between them. Germline-derived CDR1 and CDR2 are MNHEY and SMNVEV (reference sequence).

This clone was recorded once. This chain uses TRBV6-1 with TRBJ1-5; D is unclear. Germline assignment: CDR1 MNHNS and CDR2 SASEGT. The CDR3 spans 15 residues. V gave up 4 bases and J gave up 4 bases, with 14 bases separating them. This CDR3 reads CASSVSGGSNQPQHF. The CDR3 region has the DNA TGTGCCAGCAGTGTATCTGGAGGGAGTAATCAGCCCCAGCATTTT.

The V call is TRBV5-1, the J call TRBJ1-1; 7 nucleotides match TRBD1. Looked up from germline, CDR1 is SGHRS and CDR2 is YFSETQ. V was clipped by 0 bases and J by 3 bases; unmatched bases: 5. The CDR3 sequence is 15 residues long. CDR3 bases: TGCGCCAGCAGCTTGGATCAGGGGGGGTACACTGAAGCTTTCTTT. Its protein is CASSLDQGGYTEAFF.

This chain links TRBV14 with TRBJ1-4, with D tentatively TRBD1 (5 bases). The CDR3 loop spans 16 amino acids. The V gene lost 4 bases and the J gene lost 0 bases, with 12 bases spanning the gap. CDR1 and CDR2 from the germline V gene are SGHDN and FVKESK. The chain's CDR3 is CASSLMRGATNEKLFF. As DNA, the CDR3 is TGTGCCAGCAGCCTTATGAGGGGAGCAACTAATGAAAAACTGTTTTTT.

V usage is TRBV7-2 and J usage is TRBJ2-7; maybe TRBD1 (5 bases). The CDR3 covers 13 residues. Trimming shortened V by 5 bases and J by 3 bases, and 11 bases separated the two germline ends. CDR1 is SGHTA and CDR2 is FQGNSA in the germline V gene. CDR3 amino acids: CASSAIRGYEQYF. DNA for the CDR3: TGTGCCAGCAGCGCGATTAGGGGCTACGAGCAGTACTTC. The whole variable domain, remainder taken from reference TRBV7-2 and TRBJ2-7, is GAGVSQSPSNKVTEKGKDVELRCDPISGHTALYWYRQSLGQGLEFLIYFQGNSAPDKSGLPSDRFSAERTGGSVSTLTIQRTQQEDSAVYLCASSAIRGYEQYFGPGTRLTVT.

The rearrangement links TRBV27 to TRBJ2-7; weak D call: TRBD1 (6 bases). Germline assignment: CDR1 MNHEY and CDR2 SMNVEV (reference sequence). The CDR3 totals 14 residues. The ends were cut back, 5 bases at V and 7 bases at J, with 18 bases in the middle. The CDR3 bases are TGTGCCAGCAGTCTCTCGGGACAAGGCCTGGAGCAGTACTTC. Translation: CASSLSGQGLEQYF.